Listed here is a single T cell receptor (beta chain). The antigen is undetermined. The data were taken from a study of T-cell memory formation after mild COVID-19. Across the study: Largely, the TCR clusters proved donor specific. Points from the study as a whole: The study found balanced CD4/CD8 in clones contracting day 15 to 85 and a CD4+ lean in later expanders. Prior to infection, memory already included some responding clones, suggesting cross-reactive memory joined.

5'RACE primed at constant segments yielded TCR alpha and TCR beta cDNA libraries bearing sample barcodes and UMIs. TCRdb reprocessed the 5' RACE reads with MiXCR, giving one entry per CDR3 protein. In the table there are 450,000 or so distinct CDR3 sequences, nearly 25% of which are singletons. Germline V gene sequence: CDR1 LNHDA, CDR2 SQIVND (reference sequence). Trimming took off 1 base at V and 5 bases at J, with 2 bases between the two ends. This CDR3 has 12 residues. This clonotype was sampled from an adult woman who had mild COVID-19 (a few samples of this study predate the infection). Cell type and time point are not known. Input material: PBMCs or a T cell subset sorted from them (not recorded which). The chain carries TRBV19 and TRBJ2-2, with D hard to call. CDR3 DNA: TGTGCCAGTAGTATAGTGACCGGGGAGCTGTTTTTT. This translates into CASSIVTGELFF.